This passage covers 24 T cell receptor beta chains from one sample sequenced in a study of cytomegalovirus exposure and HLA in healthy donors. 60 Vbeta and 13 Jbeta primers were used in PCR. Libraries were prepared by immunoSEQ multiplex PCR; TCRdb keeps only in-frame clonotypes and omits some of them. The profile shows 63,000 or so clones, 65% to 85% of them singletons. The sample comprised PBMCs. Source of these receptors: a woman younger than 45 in good health and CMV-seronegative.

The genes are TRBV27 and TRBJ1-4; weak D call: TRBD1 (6 bases). The CDR3 spans 15 residues. Trimming cost V 6 bases and J 7 bases, with 18 bases left between them. The germline V gene encodes CDR1 MNHEY and CDR2 SMNVEV (reference sequence). CDR3 nucleotide sequence: TGTGCCAGCAGGCGCTTCCCAGGGGAAGGTGAAAAACTGTTTTTT. The encoded protein is CASRRFPGEGEKLFF.

The chain carries TRBV18 and TRBJ2-1; 14 bases match TRBD2. The junction had 14 bases not matched to a gene; V was cut back by 3 bases and J by 7 bases. CDR3 length: 19 residues. The germline V gene has CDR1 KGHSH and CDR2 LQKENI. CDR3 in amino acids: CASSPAQRTSGRILNEQFF. Written as DNA, the CDR3 is TGTGCCAGCTCACCTGCACAGCGGACTAGCGGGAGGATTTTAAATGAGCAGTTCTTC. Filled out from reference TRBV18 and TRBJ2-1, the complete variable domain reads NAGVMQNPRHLVRRRGQEARLRCSPMKGHSHVYWYRQLPEEGLKFMVYLQKENIIDESGMPKERFSAEFPKEGPSILRIQQVVRGDSAAYFCASSPAQRTSGRILNEQFFGPGTRLTVL.

This clone occurred a few times. The rearrangement links TRBV30 to TRBJ1-1; D might be TRBD1 (5 bases). The CDR3 totals 13 residues. Germline V lookup: CDR1 GTSNPN, CDR2 SVGIG (reference sequence). V was shortened by 2 bases and J by 5 bases, with 12 bases between the two germline ends. CDR3 loop: CAWSPLKGTEAFF. CDR3 DNA sequence: TGTGCCTGGAGTCCTCTAAAGGGGACTGAAGCTTTCTTT.

CDR3 sequence (DNA): TGTGCCAGTAGTATGTATAGGGAGAGCAATCAGCCCCAGCATTTT. Protein: CASSMYRESNQPQHF. This chain links TRBV19 with TRBJ1-5, with unresolved D. Trimming removed 3 bases at V and 1 base at J, with 10 bases between. CDR1 is LNHDA and CDR2 is SQIVND in the germline V gene (reference sequence). CDR3 length: 15 residues.

The genes are TRBV7-6 and TRBJ1-3, with D hard to call. The CDR3 consists of 15 residues. CDR1 and CDR2 from the germline V gene are SGHVS and FNYEAQ. The V gene lost 1 base and the J gene lost 2 bases, with 9 bases spanning the gap. The CDR3 reads CASSLGNGAGNTIYF. The CDR3 coding sequence is TGTGCCAGCAGCTTAGGGAACGGGGCTGGAAACACCATATATTTT.

The chain combines TRBV5-6 with TRBJ2-3, with TRBD1 matching 10 bases. Trimming at V came to 3 bases and at J to 3 bases, leaving 4 bases not matched to a gene. This CDR3 has 15 amino acids. From germline, CDR1 is SGHDT and CDR2 YYEEEE. CDR3 protein: CASSSGTGVTDTQYF. The CDR3 coding sequence is TGTGCCAGCAGCTCGGGGACAGGGGTAACAGATACGCAGTATTTT.

V usage is TRBV2 and J usage is TRBJ2-2; D possibly corresponds to TRBD2 (5 bases). Germline V gene sequence: CDR1 SNHLY, CDR2 FYNNEI. V lost 0 bases and J lost 8, with 7 bases in between. The CDR3 is 13 residues long. CDR3 in DNA: TGTGCCAGCAGTGAAGCCTCGGGGGGGGAGCTGTTTTTT. Encoded protein: CASSEASGGELFF.

This clone turned up a few times. V is TRBV5-1 and J is TRBJ2-3, with unresolved D. The V end was cut by 0 bases, the J end by 1 base, with 6 bases between. Germline lookup yields CDR1 SGHRS and CDR2 YFSETQ. There are 14 residues in the CDR3. CDR3 sequence (DNA): TGCGCCAGCAGCTTGGCGGTCGGCACAGATACGCAGTATTTT. It encodes CASSLAVGTDTQYF.

The chain combines TRBV2 with TRBJ1-1; 8 bases agree with TRBD1. Germline assignment: CDR1 SNHLY and CDR2 FYNNEI. Trimming took 4 bases from V and 1 from J; bases not matched to a gene: 2. This CDR3 has 14 residues. CDR3 bases: TGTGCCAGCAGTGTCGGACAGGGGAACACTGAAGCTTTCTTT. It specifies CASSVGQGNTEAFF.

This clone was found a few times. The gene calls are TRBV19 and TRBJ1-1, with D unresolved. The germline V gene encodes CDR1 LNHDA and CDR2 SQIVND (reference sequence). The CDR3 totals 15 residues. Deletions cut 5 bases from V and 0 bases from J, with 13 bases between. This CDR3 is CASSPGVNLNTEAFF. The CDR3 DNA reads as TGTGCCAGTAGTCCGGGAGTAAACCTGAACACTGAAGCTTTCTTT. The full variable domain, in which reference TRBV19 and TRBJ1-1 provide the parts outside the CDR3, is DGGITQSPKYLFRKEGQNVTLSCEQNLNHDAMYWYRQDPGQGLRLIYYSQIVNDFQKGDIAEGYSVSREKKESFPLTVTSAQKNPTAFYLCASSPGVNLNTEAFFGQGTRLTVV.

A few counts support this clone. The gene calls are TRBV13 and TRBJ2-5; TRBD1 aligns across 10 bases. Trimming cost V 5 bases and J 3 bases; bases outside gene matches: 6. Germline V CDR1 and CDR2: PRHDT, FYEKMQ (reference sequence). CDR3 length equals 15 residues. The CDR3 coding sequence is TGTGCCAGCAGCCCCATGGGACAGGGGAAAGAGACCCAGTACTTC. It encodes CASSPMGQGKETQYF.

The chain uses TRBV5-6 and TRBJ1-2, with TRBD1 identical over 9 bases. The CDR3 has 15 residues. The trim removed 3 bases at V and 3 bases at J, leaving 6 bases unmatched. Germline V gives CDR1 SGHDT, CDR2 YYEEEE. CDR3 amino acids: CASSWGQGGYYGYTF. The DNA of the CDR3 is TGTGCCAGCAGCTGGGGACAGGGCGGCTACTATGGCTACACCTTC.

The J gene is TRBJ2-5, the V gene TRBV9; a possible D gene is TRBD1 (6 bases). The J call could be wrong; TRBJ2-7 is a better fit for the DNA end. Germline V gene sequence: CDR1 SGDLS, CDR2 YYNGEE. This CDR3 comprises 14 residues. CDR3 in amino acids: CASSPLTGSYEQYF. Here the CDR3 DNA reads TGTGCCAGCAGCCCTTTGACAGGTTCCTACGAGCAGTACTTC.

The chain joins TRBV7-2 to TRBJ2-5; a possible D gene is TRBD2 (7 bases). CDR1 is SGHTA and CDR2 is FQGNSA in the germline V gene. This CDR3 has 17 residues. The V end was cut by 2 bases, the J end by 3 bases, with 19 bases between. The CDR3 nucleotides are TGTGCCAGCAGCTTATATGGGGGGCGCGGGGGAAAAGAGACCCAGTACTTC. As protein: CASSLYGGRGGKETQYF. The complete variable domain, with remaining parts taken from reference TRBV7-2 and TRBJ2-5, reads GAGVSQSPSNKVTEKGKDVELRCDPISGHTALYWYRQSLGQGLEFLIYFQGNSAPDKSGLPSDRFSAERTGGSVSTLTIQRTQQEDSAVYLCASSLYGGRGGKETQYFGPGTRLLVL.

The chain joins TRBV12-5 to TRBJ2-1, with TRBD2 matching over 14 bases. Unmatched junction bases numbered 3, after V lost 3 bases and J lost 8 bases. The length of the CDR3 is 15 residues. Germline V CDR1 and CDR2: LGHNT, FRNRAP. As DNA, the CDR3 is TGTGCTAGTGGTTTAGGACTAGCGGGAGGCTATGAGCAGTTCTTC. This gives the protein CASGLGLAGGYEQFF.

CDR3 DNA: TGCGCCAGCAGCCAAGATTGGACAGGGTTCTACACAGATACGCAGTATTTT. Its protein is CASSQDWTGFYTDTQYF. The chain carries TRBV4-3 and TRBJ2-3, with TRBD1 matching over 8 bases. V lost 0 bases and J lost 2; bases outside the gene matches: 7. The CDR3 contains 17 residues. Germline loops: CDR1 LGHNA, CDR2 YSLEER.

The chain is built from TRBV6-5 and TRBJ1-4; a weak D match, TRBD1 (6 bases). V was trimmed by 6 bases and J by 0 bases, leaving 11 bases between them. This CDR3 has 15 amino acids. In germline, CDR1 is MNHEY, CDR2 SVGAGI. The CDR3 protein is CASSSGTSTNEKLFF. The CDR3 nucleotides read TGTGCCAGCAGCTCCGGGACATCAACTAATGAAAAACTGTTTTTT.

The CDR3 sequence is CASSLPGTGGEKLFF. In DNA form, the CDR3 reads TGTGCCAGCTCCCTACCCGGGACAGGGGGTGAAAAACTGTTTTTT. The chain has TRBV5-4 and TRBJ1-4; 11 nucleotides match TRBD1. This CDR3 is built from 15 residues. Germline CDR1 reads SGHNT; CDR2 reads YYREEE (reference sequence). With V trimmed by 7 bases and J by 7 bases, 9 bases remained unmatched.

Concerning this clone itself: This sample includes further DNA sequences coding for the same CDR3. The rearrangement links TRBV19 to TRBJ2-3, with a weak D call TRBD1 (6 bases). V was shortened by 2 bases and J by 4 bases, with 7 bases between the two germline ends. CDR3 size: 13 residues. Germline loops: CDR1 LNHDA, CDR2 SQIVND (reference sequence). In DNA, the CDR3 is TGTGCCAGTAGTATACCAGGGGCAGATACGCAGTATTTT. Its protein is CASSIPGADTQYF.

This sequence joins TRBV19 and TRBJ1-1, with 9 bases that match TRBD1. The CDR3 has 15 amino acids. Germline trimming cut 5 bases from V and 4 bases from J; bases unmatched to any gene: 8. CDR1 and CDR2 from the germline V gene are LNHDA and SQIVND (reference sequence). CDR3 in amino acids: CASSAGTGLSTEAFF. The CDR3 region has the DNA TGTGCCAGTAGTGCCGGGACAGGGTTGAGCACTGAAGCTTTCTTT.

This chain connects TRBV29-1 to TRBJ1-2, with 7 bases lining up with TRBD1. CDR3 length equals 13 residues. Trimming at V came to 1 base and at J to 6 bases, leaving 5 bases not matched to a gene. The germline gives CDR1 SQVTM, CDR2 ANQGSEA. CDR3: CSVEVGTEHGYTF. The DNA of the CDR3 is TGCAGCGTTGAAGTCGGGACAGAGCATGGCTACACCTTC.

The J gene is TRBJ2-7, the V gene TRBV6-1, with TRBD2 as a possible D gene (5 bases). The CDR3 is made up of 15 amino acids. Germline CDR1 is MNHNS and CDR2 is SASEGT. CDR3 in DNA: TGTGCCAGCACTGAAATGGTGGGAGCCCCCTACGAGCAGTACGTC. As protein: CASTEMVGAPYEQYV.

The chain has TRBV19 and TRBJ1-1, with 8 nucleotides matching TRBD1. This CDR3 spans 15 amino acids. Trimming took 1 base from V and 5 from J; bases not matched to a gene: 6. Looked up from germline, CDR1 is LNHDA and CDR2 is SQIVND (reference sequence). Here the CDR3 DNA reads TGTGCCAGTAGTATAGCTGGACAGGGAACAACTGAAGCTTTCTTT. It specifies CASSIAGQGTTEAFF. Based on the CDR3 plus reference TRBV19 and TRBJ1-1, the full variable domain is DGGITQSPKYLFRKEGQNVTLSCEQNLNHDAMYWYRQDPGQGLRLIYYSQIVNDFQKGDIAEGYSVSREKKESFPLTVTSAQKNPTAFYLCASSIAGQGTTEAFFGQGTRLTVV.

This clone was observed a handful of times. V usage is TRBV5-6 and J usage is TRBJ1-6; 8 bases agree with TRBD1. Germline V gene data show CDR1 as SGHDT and CDR2 as YYEEEE. CDR3 size: 15 residues. J lost 3 bases, V lost 4 bases, and 3 bases had no gene match. The CDR3 loop reads CASSATGGYNSPLHF. CDR3 in DNA: TGTGCCAGCAGCGCAACAGGGGGCTATAATTCACCCCTCCACTTT. The full variable domain, rest sourced from reference TRBV5-6 and TRBJ1-6, is DAGVTQSPTHLIKTRGQQVTLRCSPKSGHDTVSWYQQALGQGPQFIFQYYEEEERQRGNFPDRFSGHQFPNYSSELNVNALLLGDSALYLCASSATGGYNSPLHFGNGTRLTVT.